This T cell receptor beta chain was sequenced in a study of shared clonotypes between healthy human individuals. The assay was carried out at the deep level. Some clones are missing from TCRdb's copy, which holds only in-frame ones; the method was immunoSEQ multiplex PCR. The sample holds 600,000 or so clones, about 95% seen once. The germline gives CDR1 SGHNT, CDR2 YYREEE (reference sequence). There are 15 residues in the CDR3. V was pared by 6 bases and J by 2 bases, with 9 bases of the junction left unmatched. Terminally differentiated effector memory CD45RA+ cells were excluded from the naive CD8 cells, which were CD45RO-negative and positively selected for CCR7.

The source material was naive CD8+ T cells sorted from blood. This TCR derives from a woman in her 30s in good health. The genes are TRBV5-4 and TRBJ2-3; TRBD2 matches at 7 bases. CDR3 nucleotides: TGTGCCAGCAAAGACTTAGCGGGTCTCACAGATACGCAGTATTTT. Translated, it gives CASKDLAGLTDTQYF.